The clone carrying this T cell receptor (beta chain) was counted many times. The CDR3 is cut off 3 residues early in the read; its end comes from the germline J gene. This sample stems from a study of T cell clonality in common variable immunodeficiency. This CDR3 is built from 15 residues. Germline V gene lookup returns CDR1 LNHDA and CDR2 SQIVND (reference sequence). V lost 6 bases and J lost 6; bases outside the gene matches: 8. Sequencing input was equivalent genomic DNA from CVID and controls. Measured with immunoSEQ multiplex PCR; TCRdb has only the in-frame clones, and not every one. The record shows about 52,000 clones for this sample, with no singletons present.

The TCR was taken from a person aged 18-69 years in good health. Sequenced input: peripheral blood mononuclear cells. The chain employs TRBV19 and TRBJ2-1; 10 bases agree with TRBD2. The CDR3 loop reads CASRSTSGPFNEQFF. CDR3 DNA, as far as it was read: TGTGCCAGTAGGTCGACTAGCGGGCCATTCAATGAG.